The rows below give T cell receptor beta chains drawn from one sample of a study of tumor-infiltrating lymphocytes in localized non-small cell lung cancer. Some clones are missing from TCRdb's copy, which holds only in-frame ones; the method was immunoSEQ multiplex PCR. The data show about 8,400 clones, with under 85% seen just once and about 4.6% held by the top ten. The source material was lung tumor tissue. These receptors were obtained from a human donor with non-small cell lung cancer. The CDR3 runs from the conserved cysteine through the conserved F or W. A D gene is named only where the DNA matches it firmly.

CDR3 protein | J gene | V gene | D gene
CASSLGGTEQFF | TRBJ2-1 | TRBV27 | -
CASSPRQDREDEQYF | TRBJ2-7 | TRBV18 | TRBD1
CASSLAGGLPYNEQFF | TRBJ2-1 | TRBV11-2 | TRBD2
CASSFLAGVPNEQYF | TRBJ2-7 | TRBV27 | TRBD2
CAIRRAGGGHEQYF | TRBJ2-7 | TRBV10-3 | TRBD2
CATSSQTGNTIYF | TRBJ1-3 | TRBV15 | -
CASSRQGGGPGANVLTF | TRBJ2-6 | TRBV18 | TRBD1
CASSRSSGSSYEQYF | TRBJ2-7 | TRBV6-5 | TRBD2
CSVVSGSSYNEQFF | TRBJ2-1 | TRBV29-1 | -
CASSSLDSGEKLFF | TRBJ1-4 | TRBV5-1 | -
CASSPFDSSSGNTIYF | TRBJ1-3 | TRBV18 | -
CASSRTTGDSSTDTQYF | TRBJ2-3 | TRBV4-3 | TRBD1
CASSLSGGATNEKLFF | TRBJ1-4 | TRBV5-4 | -
CASSPLMGNTIYF | TRBJ1-3 | TRBV11-2 | -
CASRLSVTNTGELFF | TRBJ2-2 | TRBV4-3 | -
CASSFGVSRGELFF | TRBJ2-2 | TRBV11-2 | -
CASSFNGSPRGANVLTF | TRBJ2-6 | TRBV13 | -
CASSPWTGAYEQYF | TRBJ2-7 | TRBV7-2 | TRBD1
CASSREGSGDGEQFF | TRBJ2-1 | TRBV7-8 | TRBD2
CASRHDVRGCYTEAFF | TRBJ1-1 | TRBV27 | -
CASSFILALSTDTQYF | TRBJ2-3 | TRBV7-3 | -
CASSPAGGPLYEQYF | TRBJ2-7 | TRBV18 | TRBD2
CASSTQLAGWGEQYF | TRBJ2-7 | TRBV2 | TRBD2
CASSPSGNSMGEQYF | TRBJ2-7 | TRBV9 | TRBD2